Shown below are 12 T cell receptor beta chains from a single sample sequenced in a study of OX40 agonist ivuxolimab in advanced cancers. TCRdb's table, derived via immunoSEQ multiplex PCR, lists solely in-frame clones and lacks some. In the table there are about 99,000 clones, around nine tenths of which are singletons. The sequences come from CD4+ or CD8+ T cells sorted from blood, collected in a trial of the OX40 agonist ivuxolimab. These receptors came from an adult with an advanced solid tumor such as melanoma, head and neck, liver or kidney cancer.

CDR3 region: CASSRTGFGANVLTF. Here the CDR3 DNA reads TGTGCCAGTAGCAGGACAGGGTTTGGGGCCAACGTCCTGACTTTC. The chain carries TRBV19 and TRBJ2-6; 8 bases agree with TRBD1. The CDR3 totals 15 residues. Losses at the gene ends were 6 bases for V and 3 bases for J; bases not matched to a gene: 4. Germline CDR1 LNHDA, CDR2 SQIVND (reference sequence).

The chain employs TRBV19 and TRBJ2-1; 11 bases align to TRBD2. The ends lost 3 bases at V and 8 bases at J; junction bases unmatched: 6. Germline V gene data show CDR1 as LNHDA and CDR2 as SQIVND (reference sequence). The CDR3 has 15 amino acids. The CDR3 DNA sequence: TGTGCCAGTAGTATTAGGCATAGCGGGAGGGATGAGCAGTTCTTC. Translated, it gives CASSIRHSGRDEQFF.

This clone occurred once. The chain couples TRBV28 to TRBJ1-3; 7 bases map to TRBD1. This CDR3 spans 15 amino acids. With V trimmed by 6 bases and J by 0 bases, 5 bases remained unmatched. CDR1 is MDHEN and CDR2 is SYDVKM in the germline V gene. This CDR3 reads CASRVAGGSGNTIYF. CDR3 in DNA: TGTGCCAGCAGGGTAGCAGGGGGCTCTGGAAACACCATATATTTT.

V and J are TRBV6-5 and TRBJ2-5; 9 nucleotides align to TRBD1. This CDR3 has 16 amino acids. Germline loops: CDR1 MNHEY, CDR2 SVGAGI. V lost 1 base and J lost 2; bases outside the gene matches: 5. The CDR3 DNA follows: TGTGCCAGCAGTTACTTTGGGACAGGGCCACAAGAGACCCAGTACTTC. Translating gives CASSYFGTGPQETQYF.

This clone has a single count. The chain links TRBV4-3 to TRBJ2-1, with TRBD2 matching 11 bases. Germline V CDR1 and CDR2: LGHNA, YSLEER. This CDR3 has 17 residues. V shed 4 bases, J shed 0 bases, and the junction held 5 bases outside the gene matches. The CDR3 coding sequence is TGCGCCAGCAGCCCTGCCGGGACTAGCGGCTCCTACAATGAGCAGTTCTTC. Residues: CASSPAGTSGSYNEQFF.

The chain employs TRBV2 and TRBJ2-1, with D uncertain. The germline V gene encodes CDR1 SNHLY and CDR2 FYNNEI. CDR3 length equals 11 residues. Trimming cost V 10 bases and J 6 bases, with 10 bases left between them. The CDR3 loop reads CANTDGNEQFF. CDR3 nucleotide sequence: TGTGCCAACACCGACGGCAATGAGCAGTTCTTC.

The rearrangement uses TRBV14 and TRBJ2-1, with TRBD1 identical over 9 bases. Germline-derived CDR1 and CDR2 are SGHDN and FVKESK. The CDR3 sequence is 15 residues long. The V segment lost 2 bases and the J segment 2 bases; nucleotides outside the gene matches: 1. This chain's CDR3 is CASSQRQGAYNEQFF. In DNA form, the CDR3 reads TGTGCCAGCAGCCAAAGACAGGGGGCCTACAATGAGCAGTTCTTC.

This clone has just a few counts. The chain couples TRBV6-1 to TRBJ2-3; 10 bases fit TRBD2. CDR1 is MNHNS and CDR2 is SASEGT in the germline V gene. V dropped 4 bases and J dropped 3; count of bases not matched to a gene: 7. The CDR3 is made up of 16 amino acids. DNA of the CDR3: TGTGCCAGCAGTGGCTTAGCGGGAGGCTATACAGATACGCAGTATTTT. Translated, it gives CASSGLAGGYTDTQYF.

The V call is TRBV7-2, the J call TRBJ2-7; 8 nucleotides agree with TRBD1. J gave up 2 bases and V 5 bases, and 17 bases lay outside the gene matches. Germline V gene lookup returns CDR1 SGHTA and CDR2 FQGNSA. This CDR3 region has 18 residues. CDR3 amino acids: CASSERRTGFVLAYEQYF. For the CDR3, the DNA is TGTGCCAGCAGCGAACGACGGACAGGGTTTGTTTTAGCCTACGAGCAGTACTTC.

The chain joins TRBV5-4 to TRBJ2-1, with TRBD2 identical over 14 bases. Germline CDR1 reads SGHNT; CDR2 reads YYREEE (reference sequence). CDR3 length: 17 residues. Trimming at V came to 4 bases and at J to 5 bases, leaving 8 bases not matched to a gene. The CDR3 sequence is CASSAGLAGGRDNEQFF. The CDR3 bases are TGTGCCAGCAGCGCAGGACTAGCGGGAGGTCGGGACAATGAGCAGTTCTTC.

The chain is built from TRBV18 and TRBJ2-7; maybe TRBD1 (5 bases). Germline CDR1 KGHSH, CDR2 LQKENI. V lost 1 base and J lost 7, with 17 bases in between. The CDR3 covers 15 residues. The CDR3 DNA reads as TGTGCCAGCTCACCACTTGTGACAGCCTTCCGGGAGCAGTACTTC. Protein product: CASSPLVTAFREQYF.

V usage is TRBV7-2 and J usage is TRBJ2-1; D remains unclear. The germline CDR1 and CDR2 sequences are SGHTA and FQGNSA. V dropped 1 base and J dropped 0 bases, with 10 bases sitting between them. The CDR3 runs to 16 residues. DNA for the CDR3: TGTGCCAGCAGCTTAGGTTTACGACGCTCCTACAATGAGCAGTTCTTC. It specifies CASSLGLRRSYNEQFF.